These 10 T cell receptor beta chains were all obtained from the same sample, sequenced in a study of blood T cell repertoires in COVID-19. Profiling relied on immunoSEQ multiplex PCR, and the TCRdb table lists in-frame clones only, not all of them. The sample shows approximately 180,000 clones, 88% of them seen only once. Material for sequencing was peripheral blood. These receptors were collected from a man in his forties or fifties with active or convalescent COVID-19.

The chain couples TRBV27 to TRBJ1-5; D perhaps matches TRBD1 (5 bases). The V gene's germline CDR1 is MNHEY and CDR2 SMNVEV (reference sequence). This CDR3 region has 13 residues. V lost 5 bases and J 3 bases, leaving 8 bases between the germline ends. The DNA of the CDR3 is TGTGCCAGCAGTGGCAGGGTCAATCAGCCCCAGCATTTT. It specifies CASSGRVNQPQHF.

V usage is TRBV6-5 and J usage is TRBJ2-7, with 8 bases aligning to TRBD1. The CDR3 runs 13 residues. Per germline, CDR1 MNHEY and CDR2 SVGAGI. The V and J ends lost 5 bases and 4 bases, in that order; junction bases with no gene match: 4. Written as DNA, the CDR3 is TGTGCCAGCAGTCTACAGGGGGGATACGAGCAGTACTTC. Protein product: CASSLQGGYEQYF.

The rearrangement joins TRBV15 to TRBJ2-7; the match to TRBD2 covers 7 bases. The CDR3 has 15 residues. Germline CDR1 is LNHNV and CDR2 is YYDKDF (reference sequence). The V gene end was trimmed by 1 base and the J gene end by 3 bases; junction bases not matched to a gene: 6. CDR3 in amino acids: CATSRVGGNNYEQYF. In DNA, the CDR3 is TGTGCCACCAGCAGAGTGGGGGGGAATAACTACGAGCAGTACTTC.

The gene calls are TRBV7-2 and TRBJ2-7, with 10 bases identical to TRBD1. This CDR3 is 15 amino acids long. Germline values: CDR1 SGHTA, CDR2 FQGNSA. The junction had 6 bases not matched to a gene; V was cut back by 4 bases and J by 3 bases. CDR3 sequence: CASSYRQGAGYEQYF. CDR3 bases: TGTGCCAGCAGCTACCGACAGGGGGCGGGCTACGAGCAGTACTTC.

The chain recombines TRBV28 with TRBJ2-1; 9 bases are a match to TRBD1. The CDR3 runs to 14 residues. CDR1 is MDHEN and CDR2 is SYDVKM in the germline V gene. The V gene end was trimmed by 10 bases and the J gene end by 6 bases; junction bases not matched to a gene: 10. CDR3 DNA sequence: TGTGCCACTCTCAGACAGGGGGGGATCAATGAGCAGTTCTTC. This translates into CATLRQGGINEQFF.

The chain joins TRBV19 to TRBJ1-3; no definite D call. Looked up from germline, CDR1 is LNHDA and CDR2 is SQIVND (reference sequence). V lost 4 bases and J 0 bases, leaving 7 bases between the germline ends. The CDR3 has 14 amino acids. CDR3 DNA sequence: TGTGCCAGTAGTAAGAGCAACTCTGGAAACACCATATATTTT. This sequence encodes CASSKSNSGNTIYF.

The CDR3 nucleotides read TGTGCCAGCAGCTTATCGGGGGACTACACCTTC. This codes for CASSLSGDYTF. V is TRBV5-4 and J is TRBJ1-2; the D gene is possibly TRBD1 (5 bases). CDR3 length: 11 amino acids. Trimming shortened V by 2 bases and J by 10 bases, and 9 bases separated the two germline ends. Germline V gene lookup returns CDR1 SGHNT and CDR2 YYREEE (reference sequence).

The genes are TRBV19 and TRBJ2-2; TRBD1 matches at 8 bases. In germline, CDR1 is LNHDA, CDR2 SQIVND (reference sequence). This CDR3 has 14 amino acids. With V trimmed by 6 bases and J by 0 bases, 0 bases remained unmatched. This chain's CDR3 is CASRDRANTGELFF. CDR3 nucleotides: TGTGCCAGTAGGGACAGGGCGAACACCGGGGAGCTGTTTTTT.

CDR3 residues: CASSYGGGSLGQPQHF. For the CDR3, the DNA is TGTGCCAGCAGTTACGGGGGGGGGAGCCTCGGGCAGCCCCAGCATTTT. The chain uses TRBV6-6 and TRBJ1-5, with D possibly being TRBD1 (5 bases). The germline V and J ends were trimmed by 2 bases and 7 bases, with 18 bases remaining between them. Germline V gene data show CDR1 as MNHNY and CDR2 as SVGAGI (reference sequence). The CDR3 contains 16 residues.

The V call is TRBV19, the J call TRBJ1-2, with D perhaps matching TRBD1 (6 bases). The CDR3 is made up of 14 amino acids. From germline, CDR1 is LNHDA and CDR2 SQIVND (reference sequence). V shed 5 bases and J shed 3 bases, with 13 bases lying between them. CDR3 in DNA: TGTGCCAGTAGTTTCAGACAGGACTACTATGGCTACACCTTC. Protein product: CASSFRQDYYGYTF.